This T cell receptor beta chain was profiled in a study of shared clonotypes between healthy human individuals. Study details: Researchers assigned three CD4 naive, three CD4 memory, two CD8 naive and one CD8 memory plate to each donor.

V was pared by 0 bases and J by 3 bases, with 8 bases between. The CDR3 covers 14 residues. Germline CDR1 reads SGHAT; CDR2 reads FQNNGV. Libraries were prepared by immunoSEQ multiplex PCR; TCRdb keeps only in-frame clonotypes and omits some of them. Of about 680,000 clones in the sample, around 78% were seen once. The material sequenced was memory CD4+ T cells sorted from blood. Stated subset: CD45RA-negative fraction. This receptor was taken from a young woman in good health. The V call is TRBV11-2, the J call TRBJ1-1; D remains ambiguous. The CDR3 protein is CASSLDRADTEAFF. As DNA, the CDR3 is TGTGCCAGCAGCTTAGATCGGGCAGACACTGAAGCTTTCTTT.